The T cell receptor beta chain described here comes from a study of OX40 agonist ivuxolimab in advanced cancers. Study context: The patients' treatment was ivuxolimab, an agonistic anti-OX40 (CD134) antibody. Earlier treatment with anti-PD-1, anti-PD-L1 or anti-CTLA-4 was permitted, and 35% to 45% had received some. Study-level findings and limits: Average numbers of expanded clones were greater in CD8+ T cells than in CD4+.

The V gene lost 6 bases and the J gene lost 0 bases, with 15 bases spanning the gap. CDR3 length: 15 amino acids. CDR1 SGDLS and CDR2 YYNGEE come from the germline V gene. The data were produced by immunoSEQ multiplex PCR, yet TCRdb's version contains in-frame clones alone and is incomplete. The sample has over 65,000 clones, approximately 91% seen once. To note about this clone: The antigen remains unidentified.

The origin of this receptor is an adult with an advanced solid tumor such as melanoma, head and neck, liver or kidney cancer. This specimen consisted of CD4+ or CD8+ T cells sorted from blood, obtained in a trial of the OX40 agonist ivuxolimab. The J gene is TRBJ1-1, the V gene TRBV9; tentatively, D is TRBD1 (6 bases). Here the CDR3 DNA reads TGTGCCAGCACCCGGGACATGAAGTTGAACACTGAAGCTTTCTTT. Translated: CASTRDMKLNTEAFF.